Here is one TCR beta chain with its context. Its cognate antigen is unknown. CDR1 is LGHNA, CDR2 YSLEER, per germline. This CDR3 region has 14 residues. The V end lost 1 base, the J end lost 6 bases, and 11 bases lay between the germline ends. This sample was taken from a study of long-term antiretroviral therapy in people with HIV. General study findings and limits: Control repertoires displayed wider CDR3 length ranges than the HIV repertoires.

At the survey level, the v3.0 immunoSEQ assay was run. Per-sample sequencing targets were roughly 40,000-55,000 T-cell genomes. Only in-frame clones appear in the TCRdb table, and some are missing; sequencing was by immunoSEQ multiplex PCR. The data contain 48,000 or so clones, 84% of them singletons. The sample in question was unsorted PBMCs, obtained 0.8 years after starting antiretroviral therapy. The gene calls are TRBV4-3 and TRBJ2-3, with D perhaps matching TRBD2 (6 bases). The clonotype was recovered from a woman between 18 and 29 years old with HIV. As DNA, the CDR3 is TGCGCCAGCAGCCAAGTCCTTGCGGGGGATACGCAGTATTTT. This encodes CASSQVLAGDTQYF.